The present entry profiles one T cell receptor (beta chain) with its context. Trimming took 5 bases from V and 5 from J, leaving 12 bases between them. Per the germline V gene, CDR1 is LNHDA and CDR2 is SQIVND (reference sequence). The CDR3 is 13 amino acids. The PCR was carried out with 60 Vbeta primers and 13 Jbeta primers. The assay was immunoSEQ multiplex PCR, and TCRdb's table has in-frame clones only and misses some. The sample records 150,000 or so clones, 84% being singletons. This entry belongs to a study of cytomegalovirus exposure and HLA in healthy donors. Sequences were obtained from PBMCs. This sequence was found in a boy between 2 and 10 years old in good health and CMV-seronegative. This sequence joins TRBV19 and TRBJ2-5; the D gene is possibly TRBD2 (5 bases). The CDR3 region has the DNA TGTGCCAGTAGTCCACACCGCGGGGAGACCCAGTACTTC. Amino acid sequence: CASSPHRGETQYF.